A selection of T cell receptor beta chains follows, all from one sample in a study of blood T cell repertoires in COVID-19. Sequencing was performed with immunoSEQ multiplex PCR; in TCRdb, only in-frame clones are kept and a portion is missing. The table records roughly 120,000 clones, over 75% of them present only once. The sequenced sample consisted of peripheral blood. The receptors were gathered from a man at least 80 years old with acute or convalescent COVID-19. Each CDR3 is given with its conserved first and last residue. The D gene is left open where the match is weak. Not every row has a clone size; where given, it reads once, few, many or a size class.

d_gene: TRBD2
v_gene: TRBV7-9
j_gene: TRBJ2-1
abundance: .
CDR3aa: CASSSSGNSYNEQFF
CDR3nt: TGTGCCAGCAGCTCGAGCGGGAATTCCTACAATGAGCAGTTCTTC

d_gene: TRBD1
v_gene: TRBV19
j_gene: TRBJ1-1
abundance: .
CDR3aa: CASTSGQRNTEAFF
CDR3nt: TGTGCCAGTACCTCGGGACAGCGGAACACTGAAGCTTTCTTT

d_gene: TRBD1
v_gene: TRBV30
j_gene: TRBJ1-3
abundance: .
CDR3aa: CAWRTGGNTIYF
CDR3nt: TGTGCCTGGCGGACAGGTGGAAACACCATATATTTT

d_gene: TRBD1
v_gene: TRBV11-2
j_gene: TRBJ2-7
abundance: .
CDR3aa: CASSLDQGTGREQYF
CDR3nt: TGTGCCAGCAGCTTAGATCAGGGGACAGGGCGCGAGCAGTACTTC

d_gene: .
v_gene: TRBV18
j_gene: TRBJ1-1
abundance: .
CDR3aa: CASSDPRGTEAFF
CDR3nt: TGTGCCAGCTCAGACCCGAGAGGCACTGAAGCTTTCTTT

d_gene: .
v_gene: TRBV7-9
j_gene: TRBJ1-2
abundance: .
CDR3aa: CASSLQENYGYTF
CDR3nt: TGTGCCAGCAGCTTACAAGAGAACTATGGCTACACCTTC

d_gene: .
v_gene: TRBV4-2
j_gene: TRBJ2-7
abundance: .
CDR3aa: CASSQDESFSYEQYF
CDR3nt: TGTGCCAGCAGCCAAGATGAGTCATTCTCCTACGAGCAGTACTTC

d_gene: .
v_gene: TRBV6-5
j_gene: TRBJ1-6
abundance: .
CDR3aa: CASSQINSPLHF
CDR3nt: TGTGCCAGCAGTCAGATTAATTCACCCCTCCACTTT

d_gene: TRBD1
v_gene: TRBV6-5
j_gene: TRBJ1-2
abundance: .
CDR3aa: CASRGQGAYGYTF
CDR3nt: TGTGCCAGCAGGGGACAGGGCGCCTATGGCTACACCTTC

d_gene: .
v_gene: TRBV21-1
j_gene: TRBJ2-1
abundance: .
CDR3aa: CASSKVRGTGAGKHEQFF
CDR3nt: TGTGCCAGCAGCAAAGTTAGAGGGACAGGGGCGGGGAAACATGAGCAGTTCTTC

d_gene: TRBD1
v_gene: TRBV7-3
j_gene: TRBJ2-6
abundance: .
CDR3aa: CASSSGTGVSGANVLTF
CDR3nt: TGTGCCAGCAGTTCCGGGACAGGAGTCTCTGGGGCCAACGTCCTGACTTTC

d_gene: TRBD1
v_gene: TRBV5-1
j_gene: TRBJ1-3
abundance: .
CDR3aa: CASSAGTGDGNTIYF
CDR3nt: TGCGCCAGCAGCGCCGGGACAGGCGATGGAAACACCATATATTTT

d_gene: .
v_gene: TRBV28
j_gene: TRBJ1-2
abundance: .
CDR3aa: CASSPPRGPDDYGYTF
CDR3nt: TGTGCCAGCAGTCCACCCCGAGGGCCAGACGACTATGGCTACACCTTC

d_gene: .
v_gene: TRBV2
j_gene: TRBJ2-2
abundance: .
CDR3aa: CASSKTANTGELFF
CDR3nt: TGTGCCAGCAGTAAAACAGCGAACACCGGGGAGCTGTTTTTT

d_gene: .
v_gene: TRBV5-1
j_gene: TRBJ2-1
abundance: .
CDR3aa: CASSITDNEQFF
CDR3nt: TGCGCCAGCAGCATAACGGACAATGAGCAGTTCTTC

d_gene: .
v_gene: TRBV18
j_gene: TRBJ1-1
abundance: once
CDR3aa: CASSPSLRLNTEAFF
CDR3nt: TGTGCCAGCTCACCATCACTCAGGCTGAACACTGAAGCTTTCTTT

d_gene: .
v_gene: TRBV7-9
j_gene: TRBJ2-2
abundance: once
CDR3aa: CASSFNRDWTGELFF
CDR3nt: TGTGCCAGCAGCTTCAACAGGGATTGGACCGGGGAGCTGTTTTTT

d_gene: TRBD2
v_gene: TRBV3-1/TRBV3-2
j_gene: TRBJ2-2
abundance: few
CDR3aa: CASRPAPERAGGSYTGELFF
CDR3nt: TGTGCCAGCAGGCCAGCCCCGGAACGAGCGGGAGGGTCCTACACCGGGGAGCTGTTTTTT

d_gene: .
v_gene: TRBV24-1
j_gene: TRBJ1-5
abundance: once
CDR3aa: CATSDADQPQHF
CDR3nt: TGTGCCACCAGTGACGCAGATCAGCCCCAGCATTTT

d_gene: TRBD2
v_gene: TRBV15
j_gene: TRBJ2-1
abundance: .
CDR3aa: CATSTGLAANGEQFF
CDR3nt: TGTGCCACCAGCACCGGACTAGCGGCCAACGGGGAGCAGTTCTTC

d_gene: .
v_gene: TRBV24-1
j_gene: TRBJ1-2
abundance: .
CDR3aa: CATCGGGSGNYGYTF
CDR3nt: TGTGCCACCTGCGGGGGGGGTTCGGGAAACTATGGCTACACCTTC

d_gene: .
v_gene: TRBV5-1
j_gene: TRBJ2-3
abundance: .
CDR3aa: CASSLDYADTQYF
CDR3nt: TGCGCCAGCAGCTTGGACTATGCAGATACGCAGTATTTT

d_gene: .
v_gene: TRBV7-2
j_gene: TRBJ2-5
abundance: once
CDR3aa: CASSKQRTEQETQYF
CDR3nt: TGTGCCAGCAGCAAGCAACGGACAGAACAAGAGACCCAGTACTTC

d_gene: .
v_gene: TRBV5-6
j_gene: TRBJ2-2
abundance: once
CDR3aa: CASSRTRNTGELFF
CDR3nt: TGTGCCAGCAGCCGTACAAGGAACACCGGGGAGCTGTTTTTT

d_gene: .
v_gene: TRBV19
j_gene: TRBJ1-2
abundance: .
CDR3aa: CASSPGGGLRDGYTF
CDR3nt: TGTGCCAGTAGCCCCGGCGGAGGGTTGAGGGATGGCTACACCTTC

d_gene: .
v_gene: TRBV11-3
j_gene: TRBJ2-7
abundance: .
CDR3aa: CASSSAGAGEQYF
CDR3nt: TGTGCCAGCAGCTCCGCGGGGGCAGGAGAGCAGTACTTC

d_gene: .
v_gene: TRBV6-6
j_gene: TRBJ1-2
abundance: .
CDR3aa: CASRPRENNYGYTF
CDR3nt: TGTGCCAGCAGACCAAGGGAGAATAACTATGGCTACACCTTC

d_gene: TRBD1
v_gene: TRBV2
j_gene: TRBJ1-1
abundance: .
CDR3aa: CASSEGTGNTEAFF
CDR3nt: TGTGCCAGCAGTGAAGGGACAGGGAACACTGAAGCTTTCTTT

d_gene: .
v_gene: TRBV10-2
j_gene: TRBJ2-7
abundance: .
CDR3aa: CASSVLVNEQYF
CDR3nt: TGCGCCAGCAGCGTACTAGTAAACGAGCAGTACTTC

d_gene: .
v_gene: TRBV24-1
j_gene: TRBJ2-1
abundance: .
CDR3aa: CATSDHHREGVSYNEQFF
CDR3nt: TGTGCCACCAGTGATCACCACAGGGAAGGAGTCTCCTACAATGAGCAGTTCTTC

d_gene: TRBD2
v_gene: TRBV10-3
j_gene: TRBJ2-2
abundance: .
CDR3aa: CAISVTGTSGGPTGELFF
CDR3nt: TGTGCCATCAGTGTTACTGGGACTAGCGGGGGACCCACCGGGGAGCTGTTTTTT

d_gene: TRBD2
v_gene: TRBV7-2
j_gene: TRBJ2-3
abundance: .
CDR3aa: CASSLWGGSTDTQYF
CDR3nt: TGTGCCAGCAGCTTGTGGGGGGGGAGCACAGATACGCAGTATTTT

d_gene: TRBD1
v_gene: TRBV27
j_gene: TRBJ1-2
abundance: .
CDR3aa: CASRPGGGYGYTF
CDR3nt: TGTGCCAGCAGGCCAGGGGGCGGCTATGGCTACACCTTC

d_gene: TRBD2
v_gene: TRBV19
j_gene: TRBJ2-1
abundance: .
CDR3aa: CASSSPRLAELYNEQFF
CDR3nt: TGTGCCAGTAGTTCTCCCAGACTAGCGGAATTATACAATGAGCAGTTCTTC